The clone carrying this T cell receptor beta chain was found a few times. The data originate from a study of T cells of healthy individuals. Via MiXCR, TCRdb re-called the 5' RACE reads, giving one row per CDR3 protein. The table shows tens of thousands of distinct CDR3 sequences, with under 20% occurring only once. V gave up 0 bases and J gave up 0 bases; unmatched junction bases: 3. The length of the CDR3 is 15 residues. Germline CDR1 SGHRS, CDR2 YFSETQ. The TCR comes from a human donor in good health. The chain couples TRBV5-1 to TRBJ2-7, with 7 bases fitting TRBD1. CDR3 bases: TGCGCCAGCAGCTTGGATCGGGACAGCTCCTACGAGCAGTACTTC. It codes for CASSLDRDSSYEQYF.